The entry below gives a single T cell receptor (beta chain) sequence along with its context. Semi-nested PCR with Nested Universal Primer A followed constant-region reverse priming of full-length variable regions. MiXCR, applied by TCRdb to the 5' RACE reads, yields one record per CDR3 protein. Among about 54,000 distinct CDR3 sequences, approximately 17% were seen once, and the ten largest hold about 2.2%. The germline gives CDR1 SGHTA, CDR2 FQGNSA. CDR3 length: 14 amino acids. Trimming stripped 5 bases from V and 6 bases from J, with 14 bases between. Sequenced material: naive CD4+ T cells sorted from blood. Sample subset: naive CD4+ T cells, CD4+CD45RA+CD25-. The TCR sequence derives from a female donor with breast cancer. This sequence joins TRBV7-2 and TRBJ2-4, with D maybe TRBD2 (7 bases). The CDR3 spells CASSLGGGTNIQYF. The CDR3 nucleotides read TGTGCCAGCAGCCTGGGAGGGGGGACAAACATTCAGTACTTC. The complete variable domain, with remaining parts taken from reference TRBV7-2 and TRBJ2-4, reads GAGVSQSPSNKVTEKGKDVELRCDPISGHTALYWYRQSLGQGLEFLIYFQGNSAPDKSGLPSDRFSAERTGGSVSTLTIQRTQQEDSAVYLCASSLGGGTNIQYFGAGTRLSVL.